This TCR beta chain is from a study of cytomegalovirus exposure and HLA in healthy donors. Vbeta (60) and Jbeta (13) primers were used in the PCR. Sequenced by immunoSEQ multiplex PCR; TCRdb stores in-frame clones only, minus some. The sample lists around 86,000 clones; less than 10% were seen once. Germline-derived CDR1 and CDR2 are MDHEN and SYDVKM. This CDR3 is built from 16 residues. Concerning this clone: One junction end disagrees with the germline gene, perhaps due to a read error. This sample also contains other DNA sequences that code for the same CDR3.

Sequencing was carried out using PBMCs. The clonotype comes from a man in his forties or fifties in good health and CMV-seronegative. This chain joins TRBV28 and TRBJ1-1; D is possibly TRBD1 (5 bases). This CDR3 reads CASSRLGVSMNTEAFF. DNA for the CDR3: TGTGCCAGCAGTAGGTTAGGGGTCAGCATGAACACTGAGGCTTTCTTT.